The present entry profiles one T cell receptor (beta chain) with its context. Its specificity is unknown. The data are from a study of identifying expanded T cells in peripheral blood. Between the trimmed V and J ends, which lost 3 bases and 4 bases, there was a span of 9 bases. CDR1 is MNHNS, CDR2 SASEGT, per germline. This CDR3 spans 13 amino acids. Collection occurred without any documented infections or immune events in donors. Points from the study as a whole: Over two and four weeks, about 15 and 19 clones changed, versus around 1.3 between replicates. Variance in clone template counts between roughly 2-week samples significantly increased with total template count across all healthy donors.

Clones were sequenced by immunoSEQ multiplex PCR, and TCRdb holds only the in-frame ones, with some missing. This sample has about 84,000 clones, with approximately 83% found just once. The source of this sequence is a person aged 18-70 years in good health. The sequenced sample consisted of blood. The chain combines TRBV6-1 with TRBJ1-2, with D unclear. Here the CDR3 DNA reads TGTGCCAGCAGTGATCCGGCCCGCTATGGCTACACCTTC. Translating it yields CASSDPARYGYTF.